The entry that follows covers one TCR beta chain sequence. What antigen it recognizes has not been identified. The sample holds no much larger clone one base away, and base qualities are not on file. The sample originates from a study of beta chain features in type 1 diabetes (dated by TCRdb to the late 2010s). With regard to the full study: Mean age, gender distribution, total cell number and subset yield did not differ between patients and healthy donors. A total of roughly 99,000,000 sorted cells were examined across all samples, and the number of cells per subset was strongly correlated with RNA yield. In the study, TCRB repertoires of sorted circulating CD4+ T cell subsets from recently diagnosed type 1 diabetes patients were compared with those of matched healthy donors. Regulatory and stem cell-like memory subsets were obtained from only 8 patients and about 8 healthy donors, while naive and central memory subsets were obtained from all 30 or so donors. Paper-wide results and their limitations: Shorter templates might be favored by PCR, yet because patient and control samples were amplified and corrected together, any such skew would affect both groups equally. Naive, central memory and regulatory TCRB repertoires appeared more similar among patients than among healthy donors. Patients with type 1 diabetes made fewer insertions and deleted more nucleotides at VDJ recombination sites, implying thymic rearrangement abnormalities. Because small numbers of individuals were included in the HLA sub-analyses, any influence of HLA type on TCRB rearrangement was left unresolved. A moderate but significant shortening of TCRB CDR3 length was observed in type 1 diabetes patients in all four CD4+ subsets. Because cDNA rather than genomic DNA was sequenced, highly expressing activated cells could have been over-represented, although no difference in activation and CD3 levels was found between groups.

The entire isolated RNA was reverse transcribed using the High Capacity cDNA Reverse Transcription Kit, and thus expressed TCRB transcripts were sequenced. Deep immunoSEQ sequencing was performed on naive, central memory and regulatory T cell samples, with an average of around 3.4 million total reads per sample. Sorted cells were lysed in RLT buffer, and RNA was extracted using DNase-treated RNeasy Micro or Mini kits according to cell number. To prevent cross-contamination, every cell subset was processed on its own, while patient and healthy donor samples were processed together. The immunoSEQ multiplex PCR was used to amplify TCRB sequences from cDNA, yielding 87-bp fragments that span the CDR3 region. Sequencing of the amplicons was performed on the Illumina HiSeq platform. Per the source publication's procedure: PCR bias was computationally corrected using synthetic template baselines, reads within Hamming distance 2 were collapsed, and singletons that could not be merged were discarded. Reads were aligned against IMGT so that V, D and J genes, CDR3 length and insertions or deletions at six rearrangement sites could be assigned. Within each subset, clonotype counts were normalized to the number of sorted cells before true diversity and Gini coefficients were calculated with the tcR R package. Repertoire sharing was quantified using the overlap coefficient calculated on TCRB nucleotide sequences. Out-of-frame TCRB sequences from naive cells were analyzed as a proxy for the pre-selection repertoire. TCRdb limited this immuneACCESS table to in-frame rearrangements with V and J called. A share of clones is missing; checked studies link under half to unresolved V genes, and the rest is unexplained. V, J and clone size derive from that table, while D and trimming were established from the DNA sequence. This sample lists 600,000 or so clones; under 15% were detected once. The top ten clonotypes cover more than 0.095% of the sample.

From each donor, a single peripheral blood sample of 100 to 150 mL on average was drawn into heparinised tubes. Naive, central memory, regulatory and stem cell-like memory CD4+ T cells were sorted on a BD FACSAria II using a panel including CD45RO, CCR7, CD25, CD127, CD95 and CD27. A purity above 95% was achieved for all sorted populations. PBMCs were separated immediately by Lymphoprep density gradient centrifugation and were stained directly, without being cultured. To minimize batch effects, samples were stained and sorted in pairs, one healthy donor with one patient per experiment. The sequenced sample was naive CD4+ T cells from blood. Per the publication, the cell subset or site label means: true naive CD4+ T cells. This TCR came from a young man with type 1 diabetes.

In nucleotides, the sequence is TGTGCCAGCAGCCTAGTTACAGGGAATGAGCAGTTCTTC. Protein translation: CASSLVTGNEQFF. This chain is built from TRBV7-2 and TRBJ2-1, and the D gene may be TRBD1, 6 bases matching. The germline V gene sets CDR1 to SGHTA and CDR2 to FQGNSA. The CDR3 covers 13 residues, taking in both the cysteine and the phenylalanine. Of all the DNA, just the CDR3 is kept, 39 bases in frame from base 1. At the junction V is shortened by 5 bases and J by 7 bases, with 12 bases in between.